This section outlines one T cell receptor beta chain sequence together with its context. The sample belongs to a study of blood T cell repertoires in COVID-19. Study summary: There were acute and convalescent COVID-19 samples, and they came from the United States, Italy and Spain.

Method: immunoSEQ multiplex PCR; TCRdb's copy keeps in-frame clones and lacks some. The profile covers tens of thousands of clones, with 70% to 90% appearing a single time and roughly 5.4% taken by the ten largest. CDR1 is MNHEY, CDR2 SVGAGI, per germline. CDR3 length equals 13 residues. Losses at the gene ends were 7 bases for V and 6 bases for J; bases not matched to a gene: 9. V gene TRBV6-5 combines with J gene TRBJ2-7; 7 bases agree with TRBD2. The sample was peripheral blood. The sequence derives from a man aged 35-49 years with acute or convalescent COVID-19. The DNA for the CDR3 is TGTGCCAGCATCCCCGGGGGGTCCGGCGAGCAGTACTTC. Residues: CASIPGGSGEQYF.